This T cell receptor beta chain comes out of a study of cytomegalovirus exposure and HLA in healthy donors. Study-wide findings and caveats: Cytomegalovirus association was listed for around 180 TCR beta chains. TCR beta V segments were, for the most part, productive about 87% or about 30% of the time in an earlier analysis.

Germline V gives CDR1 KGHSH, CDR2 LQKENI. This CDR3 has 16 residues. V dropped 3 bases and J dropped 4 bases, with 13 bases sitting between them. Notes on this clone: Its antigen is as yet unknown.

Amplification used 60 Vbeta primers and 13 Jbeta primers. This table comes from immunoSEQ multiplex PCR, and its TCRdb copy is limited to in-frame clones, with some not included. The sample records 150,000 or so clones, roughly 74% being singletons. While unrecorded immune exposures were likely, the donors were nominally healthy when sampled. The clonotype originates from a man younger than 35 in good health and CMV-seronegative. The V gene is TRBV18, the J gene TRBJ2-6; the D gene is possibly TRBD1 (5 bases). What was sequenced was PBMCs. CDR3 region: CASSPVPGPGANVLTF. The DNA for the CDR3 is TGTGCCAGCTCACCCGTACCAGGGCCCGGGGCCAACGTCCTGACTTTC.